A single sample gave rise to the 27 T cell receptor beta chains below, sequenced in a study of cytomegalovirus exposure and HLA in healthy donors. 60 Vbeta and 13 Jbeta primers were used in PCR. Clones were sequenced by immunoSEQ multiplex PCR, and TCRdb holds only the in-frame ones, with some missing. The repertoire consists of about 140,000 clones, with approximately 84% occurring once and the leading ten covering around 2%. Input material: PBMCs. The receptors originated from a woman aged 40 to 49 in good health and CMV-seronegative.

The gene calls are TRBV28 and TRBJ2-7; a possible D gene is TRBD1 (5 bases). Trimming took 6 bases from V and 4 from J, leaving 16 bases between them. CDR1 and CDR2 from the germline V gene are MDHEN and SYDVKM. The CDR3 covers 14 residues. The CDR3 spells CASRTPDTIYEQYF. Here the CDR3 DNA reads TGTGCCAGCAGAACCCCGGACACTATATACGAGCAGTACTTC.

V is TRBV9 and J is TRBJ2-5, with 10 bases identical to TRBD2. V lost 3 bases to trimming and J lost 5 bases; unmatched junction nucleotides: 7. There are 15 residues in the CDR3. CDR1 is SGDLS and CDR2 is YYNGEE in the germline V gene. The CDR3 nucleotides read TGTGCCAGCAGCGATATAGCGGGAGGAATCGAGACCCAGTACTTC. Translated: CASSDIAGGIETQYF.

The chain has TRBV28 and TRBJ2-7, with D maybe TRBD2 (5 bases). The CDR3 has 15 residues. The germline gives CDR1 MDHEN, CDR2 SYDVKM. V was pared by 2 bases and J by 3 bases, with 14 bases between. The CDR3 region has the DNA TGTGCCAGCAGTTTAGAGGCGGGCGGATTCTACGAGCAGTACTTC. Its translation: CASSLEAGGFYEQYF.

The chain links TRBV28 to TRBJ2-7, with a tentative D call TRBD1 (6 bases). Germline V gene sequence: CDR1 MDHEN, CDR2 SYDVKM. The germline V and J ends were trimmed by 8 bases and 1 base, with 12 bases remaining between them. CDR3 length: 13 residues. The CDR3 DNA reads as TGTGCCAGCGATCCAGGGGCTTCCTACGAGCAGTACTTC. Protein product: CASDPGASYEQYF.

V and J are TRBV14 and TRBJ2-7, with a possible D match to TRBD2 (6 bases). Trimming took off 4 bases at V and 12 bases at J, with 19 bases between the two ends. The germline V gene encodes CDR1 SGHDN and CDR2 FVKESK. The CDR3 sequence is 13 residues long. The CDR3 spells CASSPGLPTRRYF. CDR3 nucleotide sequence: TGTGCCAGCAGCCCGGGACTTCCCACGCGGCGGTACTTC. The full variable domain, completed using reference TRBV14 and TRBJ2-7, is EAGVTQFPSHSVIEKGQTVTLRCDPISGHDNLYWYRRVMGKEIKFLLHFVKESKQDESGMPNNRFLAERTGGTYSTLKVQPAELEDSGVYFCASSPGLPTRRYFGPGTRLTVT.

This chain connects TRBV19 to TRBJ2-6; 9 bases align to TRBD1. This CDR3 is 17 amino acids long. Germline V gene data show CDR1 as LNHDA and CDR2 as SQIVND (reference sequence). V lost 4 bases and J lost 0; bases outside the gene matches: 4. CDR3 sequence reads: CASSTGQGNSGANVLTF. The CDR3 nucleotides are TGTGCCAGTAGTACGGGACAGGGCAACTCTGGGGCCAACGTCCTGACTTTC.

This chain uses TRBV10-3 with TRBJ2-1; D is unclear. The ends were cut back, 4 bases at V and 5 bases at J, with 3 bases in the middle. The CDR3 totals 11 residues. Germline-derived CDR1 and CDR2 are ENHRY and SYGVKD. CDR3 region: CAISANNEQFF. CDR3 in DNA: TGTGCCATCAGTGCCAACAATGAGCAGTTCTTC.

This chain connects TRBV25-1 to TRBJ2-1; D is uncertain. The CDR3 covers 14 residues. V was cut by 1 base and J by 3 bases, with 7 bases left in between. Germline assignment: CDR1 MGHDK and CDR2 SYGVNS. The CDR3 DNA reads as TGTGCCAGCAGTGAATTAGACTTCTACAATGAGCAGTTCTTC. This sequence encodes CASSELDFYNEQFF. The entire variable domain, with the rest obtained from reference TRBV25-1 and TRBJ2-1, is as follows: EADIYQTPRYLVIGTGKKITLECSQTMGHDKMYWYQQDPGMELHLIHYSYGVNSTEKGDLSSESTVSRIRTEHFPLTLESARPSHTSQYLCASSELDFYNEQFFGPGTRLTVL.

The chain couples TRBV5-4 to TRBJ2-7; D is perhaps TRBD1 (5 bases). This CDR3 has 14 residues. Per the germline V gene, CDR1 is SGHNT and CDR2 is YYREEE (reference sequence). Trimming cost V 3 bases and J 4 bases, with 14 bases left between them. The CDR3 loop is CASSSTDSPYEQYF. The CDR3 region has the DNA TGTGCCAGCAGCTCGACCGACAGCCCTTACGAGCAGTACTTC. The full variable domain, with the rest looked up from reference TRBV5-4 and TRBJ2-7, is ETGVTQSPTHLIKTRGQQVTLRCSSQSGHNTVSWYQQALGQGPQFIFQYYREEENGRGNFPPRFSGLQFPNYSSELNVNALELDDSALYLCASSSTDSPYEQYFGPGTRLTVT.

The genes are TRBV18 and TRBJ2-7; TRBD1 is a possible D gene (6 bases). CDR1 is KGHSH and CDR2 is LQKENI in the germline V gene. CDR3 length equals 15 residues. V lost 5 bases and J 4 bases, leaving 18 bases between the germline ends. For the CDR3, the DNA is TGTGCCAGCTCAGGGAACGAGGACAGTCCGTACGAGCAGTACTTC. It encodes CASSGNEDSPYEQYF. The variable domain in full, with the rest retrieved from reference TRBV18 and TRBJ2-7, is NAGVMQNPRHLVRRRGQEARLRCSPMKGHSHVYWYRQLPEEGLKFMVYLQKENIIDESGMPKERFSAEFPKEGPSILRIQQVVRGDSAAYFCASSGNEDSPYEQYFGPGTRLTVT.

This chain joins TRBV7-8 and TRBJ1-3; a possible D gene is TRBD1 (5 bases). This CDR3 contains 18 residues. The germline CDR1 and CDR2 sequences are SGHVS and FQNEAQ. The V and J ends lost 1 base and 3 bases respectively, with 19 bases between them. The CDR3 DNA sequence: TGTGCCAGCAGCTTAGACCCCAGGGTGTGGAGAGTTGGAAACACCATATATTTT. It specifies CASSLDPRVWRVGNTIYF.

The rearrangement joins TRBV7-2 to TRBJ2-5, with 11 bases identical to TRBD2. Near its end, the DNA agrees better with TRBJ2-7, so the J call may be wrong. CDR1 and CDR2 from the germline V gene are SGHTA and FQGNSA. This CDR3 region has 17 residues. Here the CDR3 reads CASSPRLAGPDSYEQYF. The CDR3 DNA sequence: TGTGCCAGCAGCCCACGACTAGCGGGACCTGACTCCTACGAGCAGTACTTC.

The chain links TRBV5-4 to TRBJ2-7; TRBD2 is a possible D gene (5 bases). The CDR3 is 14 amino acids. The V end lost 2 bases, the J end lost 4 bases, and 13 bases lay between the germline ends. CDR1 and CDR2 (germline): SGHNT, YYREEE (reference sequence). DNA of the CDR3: TGTGCCAGCAGCTTCGGGCTGAGGGAATACGAGCAGTACTTC. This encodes CASSFGLREYEQYF.

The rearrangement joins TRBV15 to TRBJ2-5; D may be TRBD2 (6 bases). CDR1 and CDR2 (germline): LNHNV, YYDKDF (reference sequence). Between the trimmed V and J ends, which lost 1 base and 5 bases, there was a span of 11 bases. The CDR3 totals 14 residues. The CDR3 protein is CATSRGSGRETQYF. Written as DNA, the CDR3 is TGTGCCACCAGCAGAGGGTCAGGGAGGGAGACCCAGTACTTC. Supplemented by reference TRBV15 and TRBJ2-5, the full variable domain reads DAMVIQNPRYQVTQFGKPVTLSCSQTLNHNVMYWYQQKSSQAPKLLFHYYDKDFNNEADTPDNFQSRRPNTSFCFLDIRSPGLGDTAMYLCATSRGSGRETQYFGPGTRLLVL.

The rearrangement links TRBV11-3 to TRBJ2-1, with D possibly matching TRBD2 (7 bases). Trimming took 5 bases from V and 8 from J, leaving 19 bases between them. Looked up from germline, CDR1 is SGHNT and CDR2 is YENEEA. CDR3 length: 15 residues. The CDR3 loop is CASSPAGAGYDEQFF. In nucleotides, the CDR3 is TGTGCCAGCAGCCCTGCGGGGGCTGGTTACGATGAGCAGTTCTTC.

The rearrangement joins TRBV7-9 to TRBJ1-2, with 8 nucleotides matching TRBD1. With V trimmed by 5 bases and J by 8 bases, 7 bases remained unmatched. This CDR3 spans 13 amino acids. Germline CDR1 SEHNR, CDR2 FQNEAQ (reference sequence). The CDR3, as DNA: TGTGCCAGCAGCCTCGGACAGGGTTTCGGCTACACCTTC. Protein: CASSLGQGFGYTF.

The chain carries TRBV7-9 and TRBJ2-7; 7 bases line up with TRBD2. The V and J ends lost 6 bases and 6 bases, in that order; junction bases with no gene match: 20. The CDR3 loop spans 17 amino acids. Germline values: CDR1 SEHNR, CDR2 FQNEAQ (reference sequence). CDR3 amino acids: CASRGLLTGGVAGEQYF. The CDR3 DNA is TGTGCCAGCAGGGGATTACTAACGGGAGGAGTAGCGGGCGAGCAGTACTTC.

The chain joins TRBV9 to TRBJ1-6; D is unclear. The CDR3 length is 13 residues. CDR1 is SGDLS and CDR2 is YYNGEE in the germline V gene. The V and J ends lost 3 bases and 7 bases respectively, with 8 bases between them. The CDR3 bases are TGTGCCAGCAGCGAACACGTCAATTCACCCCTCCACTTT. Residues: CASSEHVNSPLHF.

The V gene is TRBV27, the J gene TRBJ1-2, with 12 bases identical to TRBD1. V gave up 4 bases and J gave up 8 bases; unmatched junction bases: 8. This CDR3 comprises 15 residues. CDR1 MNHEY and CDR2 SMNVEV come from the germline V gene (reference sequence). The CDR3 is CASSSVGDRGRGYTF. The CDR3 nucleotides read TGTGCCAGCAGTTCCGTGGGGGACAGGGGGCGCGGCTACACCTTC.

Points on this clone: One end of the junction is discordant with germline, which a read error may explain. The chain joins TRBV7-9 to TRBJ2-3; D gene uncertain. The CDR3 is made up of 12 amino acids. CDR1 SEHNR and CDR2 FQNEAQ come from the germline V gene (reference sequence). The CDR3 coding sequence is TGTGCCAGCATCTTACGTCCGGATACGCAGTATTTT. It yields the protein CASILRPDTQYF.

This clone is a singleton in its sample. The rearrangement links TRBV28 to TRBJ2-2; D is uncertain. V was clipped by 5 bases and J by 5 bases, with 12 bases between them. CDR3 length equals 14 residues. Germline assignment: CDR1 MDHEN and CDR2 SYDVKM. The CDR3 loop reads CASSLVAPTGELFF. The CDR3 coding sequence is TGTGCCAGCAGTCTGGTGGCACCTACCGGGGAGCTGTTTTTT.

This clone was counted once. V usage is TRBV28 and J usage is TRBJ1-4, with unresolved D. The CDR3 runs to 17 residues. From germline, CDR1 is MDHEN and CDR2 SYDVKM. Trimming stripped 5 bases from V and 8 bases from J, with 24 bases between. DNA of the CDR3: TGTGCCAGCAGTCCGGGGTCGGTGACATCCGGAGGGGAAAAACTGTTTTTT. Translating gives CASSPGSVTSGGEKLFF.

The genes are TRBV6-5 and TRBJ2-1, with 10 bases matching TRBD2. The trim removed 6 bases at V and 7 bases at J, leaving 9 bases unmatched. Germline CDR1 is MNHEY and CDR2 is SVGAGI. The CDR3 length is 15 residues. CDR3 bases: TGTGCCAGCAGCTCCCCAAAAGCGGGAGGGAATGAGCAGTTCTTC. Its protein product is CASSSPKAGGNEQFF.

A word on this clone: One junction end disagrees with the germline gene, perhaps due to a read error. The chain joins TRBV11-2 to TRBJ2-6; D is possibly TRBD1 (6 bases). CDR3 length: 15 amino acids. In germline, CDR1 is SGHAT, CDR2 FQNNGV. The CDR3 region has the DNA TGTGCCAGCAGCCTAGACAGGCTGGGGGCCAACGTCCTGACTTTC. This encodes CASSLDRLGANVLTF.

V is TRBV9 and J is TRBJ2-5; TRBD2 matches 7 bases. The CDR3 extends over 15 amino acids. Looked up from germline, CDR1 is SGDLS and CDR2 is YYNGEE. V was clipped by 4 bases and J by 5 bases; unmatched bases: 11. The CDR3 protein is CASSRTGLVVETQYF. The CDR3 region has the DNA TGTGCCAGCAGCAGAACCGGACTAGTGGTGGAGACCCAGTACTTC.

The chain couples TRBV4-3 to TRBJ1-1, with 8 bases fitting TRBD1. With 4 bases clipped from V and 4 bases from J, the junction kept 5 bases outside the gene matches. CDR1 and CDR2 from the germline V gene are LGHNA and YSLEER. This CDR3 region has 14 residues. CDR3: CASSPRTGPTEAFF. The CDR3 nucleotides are TGCGCCAGCAGCCCCCGGACAGGGCCCACTGAAGCTTTCTTT.

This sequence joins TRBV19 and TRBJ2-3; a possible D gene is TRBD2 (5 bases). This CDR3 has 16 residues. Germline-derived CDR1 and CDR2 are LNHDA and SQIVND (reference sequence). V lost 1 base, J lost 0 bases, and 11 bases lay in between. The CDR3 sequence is CASSIAVGLSTDTQYF. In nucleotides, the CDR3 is TGTGCCAGTAGTATAGCGGTAGGACTTAGCACAGATACGCAGTATTTT. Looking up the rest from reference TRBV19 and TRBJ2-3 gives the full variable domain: DGGITQSPKYLFRKEGQNVTLSCEQNLNHDAMYWYRQDPGQGLRLIYYSQIVNDFQKGDIAEGYSVSREKKESFPLTVTSAQKNPTAFYLCASSIAVGLSTDTQYFGPGTRLTVL.